The text below deals with one T cell receptor (beta chain). What it binds is not known. Stored at -80 C, 2 million PBMCs were the source of the unsorted libraries. The ends were cut back, 0 bases at V and 6 bases at J, with 3 bases in the middle. CDR1 is LGHDT, CDR2 YNNKEL, per germline (reference sequence). CDR3 length: 11 amino acids. The sample is drawn from a study of neurological immune-mediated disorders. Points from the study as a whole: When the repertoires were sorted by phylogenetic grouping, those of 18 of 34 multiple sclerosis patients ended up in one related-CDR3 cluster, a possible signature.

The cDNA came from 5'RACE with 10-nucleotide random UMIs. Every sequencing run produced over 200 million TCR-beta sequences, and the sequences from any one run covered 15-18 subjects. One entry per CDR3 protein results from TCRdb running MiXCR on the 5' RACE reads. The table has 55,000 to 60,000 distinct CDR3 sequences, under 4.5% seen once; the top ten hold about 3%. The V and J genes are TRBV3-1 and TRBJ2-7; D gene ambiguous. Sequencing was performed on PBMCs. The TCR comes from a woman in her twenties or thirties with multiple sclerosis. DNA of the CDR3: TGTGCCAGCAGCCAAGAGCGCGAGCAGTACTTC. It codes for CASSQEREQYF.